These T cell receptor beta chains were read from a single sample in a study of OX40 agonist ivuxolimab in advanced cancers. Here immunoSEQ multiplex PCR was the method, and the copy in TCRdb shows in-frame clones only, minus some. Here the sample spans around 80,000 clones, approximately 80% being singletons. The material was CD4+ or CD8+ T cells sorted from blood, obtained in a trial of the OX40 agonist ivuxolimab. The receptors come from an adult with an advanced solid tumor such as melanoma, head and neck, liver or kidney cancer. Both conserved end residues are part of each CDR3. The D gene is left open where the match is weak. Some rows mark clone size as missing; the rest say once, few, many or name a class of expanded clone.

TRBV5-1	TRBD1	many	TRBJ2-5	TGCGCCAGCAGCAGGGATCCCTTAGGGACAGTACAAGAGACCCAGTACTTC	CASSRDPLGTVQETQYF
TRBV19	.	once	TRBJ1-2	TGTGCCAGTAGTTTTATCGGGAAGTCCTATGGCTACACCTTC	CASSFIGKSYGYTF
TRBV5-6	.	.	TRBJ1-2	TGTGCCAGCAGCTTGTATTCAGGGGTCGACTATGGCTACACCTTC	CASSLYSGVDYGYTF
TRBV6-5	.	.	TRBJ1-3	TGTGCCAGCAGTTCGGCCAAAAGGGGAAACACCATATATTTT	CASSSAKRGNTIYF
TRBV7-2	.	.	TRBJ2-2	TGTGCCAGCCGCGACCAGGGGATCGGGGAGCTGTTTTTT	CASRDQGIGELFF
TRBV5-8	.	.	TRBJ1-1	TGTGCCAGCAGCTTGATGGCAGGGTCAATCATGAACACTGAAGCTTTCTTT	CASSLMAGSIMNTEAFF
TRBV7-7	TRBD2	.	TRBJ2-2	TGTGCCAGCAGCCGTGGACTAGCGGGACATACCGGGGAGCTGTTTTTT	CASSRGLAGHTGELFF
TRBV4-1	.	few	TRBJ1-6	TGCGCCAGCAGCCAATCGTGGGTTGATGGCGCACCCCTCCACTTT	CASSQSWVDGAPLHF
TRBV6-5	.	.	TRBJ2-1	TGTGCCAGCAGCTCTCCCAGACTCCAAGCTTTCTTC	CASSSPRLQAFF
TRBV5-1	.	.	TRBJ1-2	TGCGCCAGCAGCTTGGCCGCATGGATCAACTATGGCTACACCTTC	CASSLAAWINYGYTF
TRBV5-1	TRBD2	few	TRBJ2-7	TGCGCCAGCAGCCAACCGGGACTAGCGGGAGGTTGGTCCTACGAGCAGTACTTC	CASSQPGLAGGWSYEQYF
TRBV6-6	.	.	TRBJ2-5	TGTGCCAGCAGTTACTCGGGGGGCCAAGAGACCCAGTACTTC	CASSYSGGQETQYF
TRBV28	.	.	TRBJ2-3	TGTGCCAGCAGTCCCGGGGGCACAGATACGCAGTATTTT	CASSPGGTDTQYF
TRBV15	.	.	TRBJ1-6	TGTGCCACCAGCAGAAATCCCAGAGGGAGTGGAATTAATTCACCCCTCCACTTT	CATSRNPRGSGINSPLHF
TRBV2	.	once	TRBJ2-2	TGTGCCAGCAGTTATAGGCCGAACACCGGGGAGCTGTTTTTT	CASSYRPNTGELFF
TRBV5-1	TRBD2	.	TRBJ2-1	TGCGCCAGCACCAGCGGGAGAAGTGCCTACAATGAGCAGTTCTTC	CASTSGRSAYNEQFF
TRBV6-4	TRBD1	.	TRBJ1-1	TGTGCCAGCAGCCCGGACAGGGGACGGGACACTGAAGCTTTCTTT	CASSPDRGRDTEAFF
TRBV18	TRBD1	.	TRBJ2-7	TGTGCCAGCTCACCACGACAGGGGGCGTACGAGCAGTACTTC	CASSPRQGAYEQYF
TRBV13	.	.	TRBJ1-3	TGTGCCATCAGCGGAAGGGTTCTCTCTGGAAACACCATATATTTT	CAISGRVLSGNTIYF
TRBV23-1	.	.	TRBJ2-5	TGCGCCAGCAGCCGAGAGCAAGAGACCCAGTACTTC	CASSREQETQYF
TRBV5-1	TRBD1	.	TRBJ2-7	TGCGCCAGCAGCAGCGGGGACAGGGTCGCCTACGAGCAGTACTTC	CASSSGDRVAYEQYF
TRBV7-2	TRBD2	.	TRBJ2-2	TGTGCCAGCAGCCCGAGGACTAGCGGGAGCTCGGGCACCGGGGAGCTGTTTTTT	CASSPRTSGSSGTGELFF
TRBV18	.	.	TRBJ1-5	TGTGCCAGCTCACCAGGGCCGTCTTACGGTCAGCCCCAGCATTTT	CASSPGPSYGQPQHF